This T cell receptor (beta chain) was observed in a study of T cell responses to AZD1222 COVID-19 vaccine. Assay used: immunoSEQ multiplex PCR; TCRdb lists only in-frame clones, some missing. The data show about 160,000 clones, with about nine tenths seen just once and about 3.3% held by the top ten. The CDR3 sequence is 15 residues long. Germline V lookup: CDR1 LGHDT, CDR2 YNNKEL (reference sequence). V gave up 8 bases and J gave up 5 bases, with 22 bases separating them. The sample here was peripheral blood, taken 28 days after the second AZD1222 dose. The TCR comes from an adult who received the AZD1222 COVID-19 vaccine. The rearrangement joins TRBV3-1 (or the pseudogene TRBV3-2) to TRBJ2-7; D possibly corresponds to TRBD2 (7 bases). The CDR3 DNA follows: TGTGCCAGCCGCCCCACGGGGGCGGGAGCGAACGAGCAGTACTTC. Its protein product is CASRPTGAGANEQYF.